These T cell receptor beta chains were read from a single sample in a study of OX40 agonist ivuxolimab in advanced cancers. Measured with immunoSEQ multiplex PCR; TCRdb has only the in-frame clones, and not every one. The table records tens of thousands of clones, 82% of them present only once. The sequencing used CD4+ or CD8+ T cells sorted from blood, collected in a trial of the OX40 agonist ivuxolimab. These receptors were obtained from an adult with an advanced solid tumor such as melanoma, head and neck, liver or kidney cancer. CDR3s include the opening cysteine and the closing phenylalanine or tryptophan. Fields, in order: CDR3 length, J gene, clone size, D gene, V gene, CDR3 DNA, CDR3 protein. The D gene is left open where the match is weak. The size entry is marked missing in some rows and otherwise reads once, few, many or a size class.

15	TRBJ2-6	-	-	TRBV27	TGTGCCAGCAGCCTCGGGGGTCCTGGGGCCAACGTCCTGACTTTC	CASSLGGPGANVLTF
16	TRBJ2-3	-	-	TRBV7-9	TGTGCCAGCAGCTTGGCGGTGGGGGGAGGCACAGATACGCAGTATTTT	CASSLAVGGGTDTQYF
12	TRBJ2-3	-	-	TRBV28	TGTGCCAGCAGTTTCAGCACAGATACGCAGTATTTT	CASSFSTDTQYF
15	TRBJ2-7	-	-	TRBV18	TGTGCCAGCTCACCCTCACGACAGGGAGGCTTCGAGCAGTACTTC	CASSPSRQGGFEQYF
17	TRBJ1-5	-	-	TRBV19	TGTGCCAGTAGTATCCGCTCCGGGGTCCCTTTGAATCAGCCCCAGCATTTT	CASSIRSGVPLNQPQHF
18	TRBJ2-1	-	TRBD1	TRBV27	TGTGCCAGCAGTCCCGGGACAGGATGGCTGGGCGGCTACAATGAGCAGTTCTTC	CASSPGTGWLGGYNEQFF
14	TRBJ2-5	-	-	TRBV5-4	TGTGCCAGCAGCTCTACCGGGGCCCAAGAGACCCAGTACTTC	CASSSTGAQETQYF
15	TRBJ2-5	-	-	TRBV28	TGTGCCAGCAGTACCATTCTGGGGGAGAAAGAGACCCAGTACTTC	CASSTILGEKETQYF
13	TRBJ1-5	-	-	TRBV6-5	TGTGCCAGCAGTTATGGGGGGAGCCAGCCCCAGCATTTT	CASSYGGSQPQHF
13	TRBJ2-1	-	-	TRBV9	TGTGCCAGCAGCGCCGGACTGCAGCTTGAGCAGTTCTTC	CASSAGLQLEQFF
17	TRBJ1-4	-	-	TRBV4-3	TGCGCCAGCAGCCAAGCCTACAGGGTCGCCACTAATGAAAAACTGTTTTTT	CASSQAYRVATNEKLFF
16	TRBJ2-3	-	TRBD2	TRBV28	TGTGCCAGCAGTTTACGAGAGCGGGGTGTTGCAGATACGCAGTATTTT	CASSLRERGVADTQYF
13	TRBJ1-4	-	-	TRBV28	TGTGCCAGCAGAGCACAGGGTCAGGAAAAACTGTTTTTT	CASRAQGQEKLFF
15	TRBJ1-1	-	-	TRBV7-2	TGTGCCAGCAGCTTAGCGGTGGGCGGGGGGACTGAAGCTTTCTTT	CASSLAVGGGTEAFF
15	TRBJ2-3	few	TRBD1	TRBV5-1	TGCGCCAGCAGCCAGGGGGACCCCGGCACAGATACGCAGTATTTT	CASSQGDPGTDTQYF
13	TRBJ1-4	-	-	TRBV18	TGTGCCAGCTCGCGACGGATTAATGAAAAACTGTTTTTT	CASSRRINEKLFF
15	TRBJ1-5	-	TRBD1	TRBV28	TGTGCCAGCATGTACCCACCGGGACAGGGTCAGCCCCAGCATTTT	CASMYPPGQGQPQHF
13	TRBJ2-5	-	-	TRBV19	TGTGCCAGTAGTGCCGAGTTCCAAGAGACCCAGTACTTC	CASSAEFQETQYF
18	TRBJ1-2	-	TRBD1	TRBV18	TGTGCCAGCTCACCTCAATTGACAGGGTATGGGACTAGCTATGGCTACACCTTC	CASSPQLTGYGTSYGYTF
12	TRBJ2-5	few	-	TRBV7-2	TGTGCCAGCAGCTTAGACCGCAGGACCCAGTACTTC	CASSLDRRTQYF
14	TRBJ1-2	-	TRBD1	TRBV6-6	TGTGCCAGCAGTTCCCTGGGACAGAACTATGGCTACACCTTC	CASSSLGQNYGYTF
16	TRBJ2-5	-	-	TRBV13	TGTGCCAGCAGCTTCGGGAGTCGGGTCGGGAAAGAGACCCAGTACTTC	CASSFGSRVGKETQYF